These 30 T cell receptor beta chains were sequenced from one sample in a study of T cell repertoires in cytomegalovirus infection. One entry per CDR3 protein results from TCRdb running MiXCR on the reads. This table holds almost 300,000 distinct CDR3 sequences, 9.6% found once. Sequenced input: PBMCs. The receptors stem from a human donor in good health (CMV status not recorded). Some clones in this sample may be carry-over from other donors' samples.

The sample holds many counts of this clonotype. The rearrangement uses TRBV20-1 and TRBJ1-4; no clear D gene. Germline V gives CDR1 DFQATT, CDR2 SNEGSKA (reference sequence). This CDR3 is built from 13 residues. V was shortened by 3 bases and J by 4 bases, with 9 bases between the two germline ends. The CDR3 here is CSASLGINEKLFF. CDR3 nucleotide sequence: TGCAGTGCTAGCTTAGGTATTAATGAAAAACTGTTTTTT.

This clonotype has ten or more counts. The DNA for the CDR3 is TGTGCCAGCAGCGCCCTGCGGGGGGTTACAGATACGCAGTATTTT. Its protein product is CASSALRGVTDTQYF. The rearrangement links TRBV7-9 to TRBJ2-3, with TRBD2 identical over 8 bases. J gave up 3 bases and V 5 bases, and 7 bases lay outside the gene matches. Germline loops: CDR1 SEHNR, CDR2 FQNEAQ (reference sequence). The CDR3 covers 15 residues.

In its sample, this clonotype was seen once. The chain carries TRBV20-1 and TRBJ2-2; the D gene is possibly TRBD2 (5 bases). CDR1 is DFQATT and CDR2 is SNEGSKA in the germline V gene (reference sequence). The CDR3 totals 13 residues. V gave up 3 bases and J gave up 7 bases, with 12 bases separating them. CDR3 protein: CSASERFDGELFF. Here the CDR3 DNA reads TGCAGTGCTAGTGAGCGGTTCGACGGGGAGCTGTTTTTT.

This clonotype has ten or more counts. The chain combines TRBV7-2 with TRBJ1-2; no definite D call. The germline CDR1 and CDR2 sequences are SGHTA and FQGNSA. The V end lost 5 bases, the J end lost 4 bases, and 17 bases lay between the germline ends. The CDR3 totals 15 residues. The CDR3 region has the DNA TGTGCCAGCAGCGGACGATTTGAGGGCAGCTATGGCTACACCTTC. It specifies CASSGRFEGSYGYTF.

This clonotype was observed a handful of times. This chain uses TRBV6-6 with TRBJ1-1, with D unresolved. CDR1 and CDR2 from the germline V gene are MNHNY and SVGAGI (reference sequence). The CDR3 totals 12 residues. Trimming left V 6 bases short and J 1 base short, with 6 bases between. CDR3 in DNA: TGTGCCAGCAGGACGGAGAACACTGAAGCTTTCTTT. Translated, it gives CASRTENTEAFF.

V gene TRBV20-1 combines with J gene TRBJ1-1; D call uncertain. The CDR3 spans 14 residues. The V gene's germline CDR1 is DFQATT and CDR2 SNEGSKA (reference sequence). V lost 0 bases and J lost 3, with 11 bases in between. CDR3 nucleotides: TGCAGTGCTAGAGATCCGAAAGGGTACACTGAAGCTTTCTTT. As protein: CSARDPKGYTEAFF.

This clonotype has at least ten counts. The CDR3 here is CASRGGGHYGYTF. In nucleotides, the CDR3 is TGCGCCAGTCGGGGAGGGGGGCACTATGGCTACACCTTC. The chain employs TRBV10-2 and TRBJ1-2; the D gene is possibly TRBD1 (6 bases). V was shortened by 9 bases and J by 3 bases, with 14 bases between the two germline ends. This CDR3 is 13 amino acids long. Germline loops: CDR1 WSHSY, CDR2 SAAADI.

This clonotype was recorded a few times. J is TRBJ2-3 and V is TRBV15; D might be TRBD2 (5 bases). V was pared by 0 bases and J by 1 base, with 11 bases between. This CDR3 region has 16 residues. Looked up from germline, CDR1 is LNHNV and CDR2 is YYDKDF (reference sequence). The CDR3 DNA is TGTGCCACCAGCAGAGATGGGATGGAGGGCACAGATACGCAGTATTTT. It yields the protein CATSRDGMEGTDTQYF.

This clonotype showed up many times. V usage is TRBV6-1 and J usage is TRBJ1-2; no definite D call. Germline CDR1 and CDR2: MNHNS and SASEGT. V was cut by 1 base and J by 8 bases, with 11 bases left in between. There are 13 residues in the CDR3. Here the CDR3 DNA reads TGTGCCAGCAGTGAAGGGACCTTACGGGGCTACACCTTC. Translating it yields CASSEGTLRGYTF.

This clonotype came up many times. This sequence joins TRBV27 and TRBJ2-4; possibly TRBD1 or TRBD2 for D (6 bases each). Trimming cost V 8 bases and J 14 bases, with 19 bases left between them. This CDR3 comprises 12 residues. Germline CDR1 and CDR2: MNHEY and SMNVEV (reference sequence). CDR3 nucleotide sequence: TGTGCCAGCGGGAGGTGGGGGCGCGGGGAGTACTTC. Its protein is CASGRWGRGEYF.

This clonotype was recorded a few times. This chain joins TRBV28 and TRBJ1-1; 8 positions agree with TRBD1. Germline CDR1 and CDR2: MDHEN and SYDVKM. The length of the CDR3 is 15 residues. The junction had 5 bases not matched to a gene; V was cut back by 5 bases and J by 0 bases. The CDR3 is CASSPRGRVNTEAFF. CDR3 coding DNA: TGTGCCAGCAGTCCCAGGGGGCGGGTGAACACTGAAGCTTTCTTT.

This clonotype was recorded many times. The rearrangement links TRBV7-2 to TRBJ2-7, with 8 bases matching TRBD2. The junction had 9 bases not matched to a gene; V was cut back by 5 bases and J by 6 bases. CDR1 SGHTA and CDR2 FQGNSA come from the germline V gene. The CDR3 length is 14 residues. The CDR3 loop reads CASSVSGAAGEQYF. The CDR3 DNA reads TGTGCCAGCAGCGTTAGCGGGGCGGCGGGCGAGCAGTACTTC.

This clonotype was observed at least ten times. This chain connects TRBV6-2 or TRBV6-3 to TRBJ1-1; D unclear. CDR3 length: 14 amino acids. CDR1 and CDR2 from the germline V gene are MNHEY and SVGEGT. V was cut by 4 bases and J by 0 bases, with 9 bases left in between. CDR3 sequence (DNA): TGTGCCAGCAGTTCCCCCCCGGTGAACACTGAAGCTTTCTTT. Encoded protein: CASSSPPVNTEAFF.

This clonotype has at least ten counts. The genes are TRBV7-6 and TRBJ1-3; D ambiguous. Germline V CDR1 and CDR2: SGHVS, FNYEAQ. The V and J ends lost 2 bases and 0 bases respectively, with 5 bases between them. This CDR3 region has 14 residues. The CDR3 region is CASSLSVSGNTIYF. CDR3 nucleotides: TGTGCCAGCAGCTTATCGGTCTCTGGAAACACCATATATTTT.

In this sample, this clonotype turned up many times. The chain recombines TRBV20-1 with TRBJ2-5; 7 positions agree with TRBD1. Germline CDR1 DFQATT, CDR2 SNEGSKA (reference sequence). Trimming cost V 3 bases and J 5 bases; bases outside gene matches: 9. The CDR3 is 14 amino acids. CDR3 sequence: CSARIGTARETQYF. CDR3 DNA sequence: TGCAGTGCTAGGATCGGGACAGCGCGGGAGACCCAGTACTTC.

This clonotype was recorded a few times. The chain is built from TRBV5-5 and TRBJ1-1; TRBD1 aligns across 7 bases. Losses at the gene ends were 2 bases for V and 8 bases for J; bases not matched to a gene: 9. This CDR3 has 14 amino acids. Per the germline V gene, CDR1 is SGHKS and CDR2 is YYEKEE (reference sequence). The CDR3 spells CASSFHRGAPEAFF. The CDR3 bases are TGTGCCAGCAGCTTCCACAGGGGCGCCCCCGAAGCTTTCTTT.

This clonotype occurred many times. This chain joins TRBV6-5 and TRBJ2-7; perhaps D is TRBD1 or TRBD2 (5 bases each). The germline V gene has CDR1 MNHEY and CDR2 SVGAGI. The CDR3 loop spans 16 amino acids. V lost 0 bases and J 5 bases, leaving 17 bases between the germline ends. The CDR3: CASSYSRSAQGHEQYV. The CDR3 DNA sequence: TGTGCCAGCAGTTACTCGAGGAGCGCGCAGGGACACGAGCAGTACGTC.

This clonotype has a count of ten or more. J is TRBJ2-5 and V is TRBV12-3 or TRBV12-4, with 11 bases lining up with TRBD2. V gave up 6 bases and J gave up 4 bases; unmatched junction bases: 16. The CDR3 has 18 residues. The CDR3 DNA follows: TGTGCCAGCAGCCCTCCCCTCTGGCTAGCGGGGGGTCTAGAGACCCAGTACTTC. It translates to CASSPPLWLAGGLETQYF.

This clonotype was counted ten times or more. The genes are TRBV6-9 and TRBJ2-1; perhaps TRBD1 as D (5 bases). Germline CDR1 is MNHGY and CDR2 is SVAAGI. Trimming shortened V by 6 bases and J by 4 bases, and 25 bases separated the two germline ends. This CDR3 contains 18 residues. CDR3 coding DNA: TGTGCCAGCAGAAAATACCGCAGGGTCGAAGAAGGTTACAATGAGCAGTTCTTC. Amino acids: CASRKYRRVEEGYNEQFF.

This clonotype was detected many times. The chain carries TRBV7-9 and TRBJ1-1, with TRBD1 matching over 10 bases. Losses at the gene ends were 4 bases for V and 6 bases for J; bases not matched to a gene: 8. CDR3 length: 15 residues. Germline-derived CDR1 and CDR2 are SEHNR and FQNEAQ (reference sequence). CDR3 protein: CASSYPTGGMSEAFF. DNA of the CDR3: TGTGCCAGCAGCTATCCGACAGGGGGCATGTCTGAAGCTTTCTTT.

The chain has TRBV29-1 and TRBJ1-1, with D tentatively TRBD1 (6 bases). CDR1 is SQVTM, CDR2 ANQGSEA, per germline. Between the trimmed V and J ends, which lost 7 bases and 5 bases, there was a span of 11 bases. The CDR3 totals 11 residues. The CDR3 loop is CSGVRGTEAFF. CDR3 coding DNA: TGCAGCGGTGTCAGGGGAACTGAAGCTTTCTTT.

The table lists this clonotype with a few counts. The chain recombines TRBV5-1 with TRBJ1-2; D unclear. The germline V gene encodes CDR1 SGHRS and CDR2 YFSETQ. The CDR3 totals 12 residues. V lost 0 bases to trimming and J lost 8 bases, with 8 bases between them. The CDR3 loop is CASSLGDGGYTF. CDR3 bases: TGCGCCAGCAGCTTGGGAGACGGGGGCTACACCTTC.

The chain links TRBV6-2 or TRBV6-3 to TRBJ1-6, with D hard to call. The CDR3 length is 13 residues. Germline V gene data show CDR1 as MNHEY and CDR2 as SVGEGT. V lost 5 bases and J lost 7, with 9 bases in between. The CDR3 sequence: CASSTAENSPLHF. The CDR3 DNA is TGTGCCAGCAGTACCGCCGAAAATTCACCCCTCCACTTT.

At least ten counts were recorded for this clonotype. The chain couples TRBV7-2 to TRBJ1-4; no definite D call. The CDR3 contains 13 residues. Germline V gene sequence: CDR1 SGHTA, CDR2 FQGNSA. V dropped 2 bases and J dropped 6 bases, with 7 bases sitting between them. CDR3 in amino acids: CASSLLQHEKLFF. Here the CDR3 DNA reads TGTGCCAGCAGCTTATTACAGCATGAAAAACTGTTTTTT.

CDR3 residues: CASRPGGGVVDEQFF. The CDR3 region has the DNA TGTGCCAGTAGGCCGGGGGGAGGTGTTGTGGATGAGCAGTTCTTC. The rearrangement links TRBV19 to TRBJ2-1, with 7 bases identical to TRBD2. After removal of 6 bases from V and 8 bases from J, the junction contained 13 bases not matched to a gene. In germline, CDR1 is LNHDA, CDR2 SQIVND (reference sequence). The CDR3 extends over 15 amino acids.

In this sample, this clonotype turned up many times. This rearrangement joins TRBV28 to TRBJ1-2; 7 nucleotides line up with TRBD1. Germline V lookup: CDR1 MDHEN, CDR2 SYDVKM. V lost 5 bases and J lost 6; bases outside the gene matches: 9. The CDR3 spans 14 residues. In nucleotides, the CDR3 is TGTGCCAGCAGTAACCCCGGGACAGTCGATGGCTACACCTTC. Its translation: CASSNPGTVDGYTF.

This clonotype was detected many times. The chain has TRBV10-3 and TRBJ2-1; a possible D gene is TRBD1 (6 bases). Germline values: CDR1 ENHRY, CDR2 SYGVKD. The CDR3 is 18 amino acids. The V end lost 3 bases, the J end lost 6 bases, and 24 bases lay between the germline ends. The CDR3 reads CAISETGTGSFGVNEQFF. The CDR3 DNA reads as TGTGCCATCAGTGAAACAGGGACGGGCAGTTTTGGAGTCAATGAGCAGTTCTTC.

This clonotype showed up just a few times. CDR3 in DNA: TGCGCCAGCAGCCAAGATTACGGGGGATCTAACTATGGCTACACCTTC. This sequence encodes CASSQDYGGSNYGYTF. The chain has TRBV4-3 and TRBJ1-2; D perhaps matches TRBD1 (5 bases). This CDR3 region has 16 residues. V gave up 0 bases and J gave up 0 bases, with 11 bases separating them. Germline V gene lookup returns CDR1 LGHNA and CDR2 YSLEER.

This clonotype was detected ten times or more. V gene TRBV20-1 combines with J gene TRBJ1-1; 7 nucleotides align to TRBD1. Looked up from germline, CDR1 is DFQATT and CDR2 is SNEGSKA (reference sequence). The CDR3 is made up of 14 amino acids. Unmatched junction bases numbered 10, after V lost 6 bases and J lost 3 bases. The CDR3 coding sequence is TGCAGTGCAGAAGACAGGGCGGGGGACACTGAAGCTTTCTTT. It is translated as CSAEDRAGDTEAFF.

The rearrangement joins TRBV20-1 to TRBJ1-4; D gene uncertain. Per germline, CDR1 DFQATT and CDR2 SNEGSKA (reference sequence). The CDR3 runs to 15 residues. V was shortened by 3 bases and J by 2 bases, with 13 bases between the two germline ends. The CDR3 spells CSARQRETTNEKLFF. The CDR3 nucleotides are TGCAGTGCTAGGCAAAGAGAAACGACTAATGAAAAACTGTTTTTT.